This TCR beta chain was retrieved from a study of T cells after yellow fever vaccination. TCR cDNA was made by 5'RACE template switching, adding a universal primer site and UMIs. TCRdb re-called the 5' RACE reads through MiXCR, storing one row per CDR3 protein. The data hold about 580,000 distinct CDR3 sequences, with about a sixth observed a single time. A word on this clonotype: What it binds is not known.

CDR3 size: 15 residues. Per germline, CDR1 SQVTM and CDR2 ANQGSEA. The V and J ends lost 1 base and 3 bases respectively, with 16 bases between them. General study results and limits: Re-detected after boosting: most primary clones, around 96% of CD4 and 80% to 90% of CD8. In FACS-sorted repertoires, abundant clonotypes from the bulk population could appear as contaminants. The CD4 compartment and the CD8 compartment contained a small share of clonotypes in common.

The gene calls are TRBV29-1 and TRBJ2-7; the D is unclear. The TCR comes from a man aged 18 to 30 who received the YFV17D yellow fever vaccine. This sample comprised PBMCs, obtained around 5 days after the first yellow fever vaccination. The CDR3 DNA is TGCAGCGTTGAAGCTTCCTACGAAGAAGTCTACGAGCAGTACTTC. This sequence encodes CSVEASYEEVYEQYF.